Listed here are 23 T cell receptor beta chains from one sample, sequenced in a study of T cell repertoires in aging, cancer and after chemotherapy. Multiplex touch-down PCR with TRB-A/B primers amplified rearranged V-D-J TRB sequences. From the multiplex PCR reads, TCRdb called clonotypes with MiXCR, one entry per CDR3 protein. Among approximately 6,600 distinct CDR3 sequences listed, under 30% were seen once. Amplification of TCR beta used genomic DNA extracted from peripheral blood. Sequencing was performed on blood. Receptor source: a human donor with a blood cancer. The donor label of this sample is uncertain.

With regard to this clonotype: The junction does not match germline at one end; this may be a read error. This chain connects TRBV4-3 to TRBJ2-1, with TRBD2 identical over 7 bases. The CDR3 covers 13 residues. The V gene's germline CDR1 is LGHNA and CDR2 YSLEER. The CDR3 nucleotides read TGCGCCAGCAGCCAAGGACGTGGGGGGGAGCCGTTCTTC. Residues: CASSQGRGGEPFF.

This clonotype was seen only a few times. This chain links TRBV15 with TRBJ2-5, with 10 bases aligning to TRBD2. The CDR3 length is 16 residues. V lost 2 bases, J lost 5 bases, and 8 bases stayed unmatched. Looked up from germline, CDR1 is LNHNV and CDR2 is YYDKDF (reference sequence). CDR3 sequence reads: CATSRKSGGAWETQYF. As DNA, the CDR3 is TGTGCCACCAGCAGAAAAAGCGGGGGGGCTTGGGAGACCCAGTACTTC.

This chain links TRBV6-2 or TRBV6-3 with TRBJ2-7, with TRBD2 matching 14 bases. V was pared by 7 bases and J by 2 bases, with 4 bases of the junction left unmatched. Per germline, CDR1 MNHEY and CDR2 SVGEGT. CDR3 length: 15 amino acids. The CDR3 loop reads CASTRLAGGPYEQYF. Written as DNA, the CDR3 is TGTGCCAGCACCAGACTAGCGGGGGGGCCCTACGAGCAGTACTTC.

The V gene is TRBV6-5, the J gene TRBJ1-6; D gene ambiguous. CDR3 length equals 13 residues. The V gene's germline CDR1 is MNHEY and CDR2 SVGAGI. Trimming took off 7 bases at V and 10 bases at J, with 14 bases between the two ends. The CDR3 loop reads CASKGNEKSPLHF. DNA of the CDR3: TGTGCCAGCAAGGGCAATGAAAAATCACCCCTCCACTTT.

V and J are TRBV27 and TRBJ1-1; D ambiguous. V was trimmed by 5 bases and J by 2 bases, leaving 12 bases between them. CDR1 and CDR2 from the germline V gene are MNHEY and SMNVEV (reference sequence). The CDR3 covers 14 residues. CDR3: CASSHREGNTEAFF. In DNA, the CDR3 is TGTGCCAGCAGTCATCGGGAGGGCAACACTGAAGCTTTCTTT.

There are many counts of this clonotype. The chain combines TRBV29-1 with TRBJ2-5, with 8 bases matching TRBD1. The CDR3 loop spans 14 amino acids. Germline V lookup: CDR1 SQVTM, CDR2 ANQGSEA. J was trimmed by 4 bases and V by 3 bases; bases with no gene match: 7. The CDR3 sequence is CSVDGAGGSETQYF. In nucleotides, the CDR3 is TGCAGCGTTGACGGGGCAGGGGGCTCAGAGACCCAGTACTTC. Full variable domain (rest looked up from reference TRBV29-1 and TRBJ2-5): SAVISQKPSRDICQRGTSLTIQCQVDSQVTMMFWYRQQPGQSLTLIATANQGSEATYESGFVIDKFPISRPNLTFSTLTVSNMSPEDSSIYLCSVDGAGGSETQYFGPGTRLLVL.

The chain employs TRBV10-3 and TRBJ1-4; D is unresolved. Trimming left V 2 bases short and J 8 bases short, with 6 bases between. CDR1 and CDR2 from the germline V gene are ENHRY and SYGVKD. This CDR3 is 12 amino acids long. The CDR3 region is CAISEGGEKLFF. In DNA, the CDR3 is TGTGCCATCAGTGAGGGAGGAGAAAAACTGTTTTTT.

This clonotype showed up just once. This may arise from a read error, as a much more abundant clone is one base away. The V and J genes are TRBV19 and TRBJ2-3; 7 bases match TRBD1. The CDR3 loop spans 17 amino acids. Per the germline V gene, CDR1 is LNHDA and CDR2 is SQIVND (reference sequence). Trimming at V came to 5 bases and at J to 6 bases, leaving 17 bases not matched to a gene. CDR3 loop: CASSRSGRGGGHDTQYF. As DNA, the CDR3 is TGTGCCAGTAGTCGGTCCGGTAGAGGGGGCGGGCACGATACGCAGTATTTT.

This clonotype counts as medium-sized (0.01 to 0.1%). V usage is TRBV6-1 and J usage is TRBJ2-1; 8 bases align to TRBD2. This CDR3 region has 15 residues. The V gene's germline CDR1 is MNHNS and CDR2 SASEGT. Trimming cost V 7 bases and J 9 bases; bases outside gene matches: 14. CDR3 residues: CASIAGSGGAAEQFF. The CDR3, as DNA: TGTGCCAGCATCGCCGGATCCGGGGGGGCAGCTGAGCAGTTCTTC.

The CDR3 is CASSPGTDNYGYTF. CDR3 nucleotides: TGCGCCAGCAGCCCCGGGACAGATAACTATGGCTACACCTTC. The gene calls are TRBV5-1 and TRBJ1-2; 7 nucleotides align to TRBD1. The CDR3 has 14 residues. CDR1 and CDR2 (germline): SGHRS, YFSETQ. Trimming removed 4 bases from V and 1 base from J; junction bases left unmatched: 4.

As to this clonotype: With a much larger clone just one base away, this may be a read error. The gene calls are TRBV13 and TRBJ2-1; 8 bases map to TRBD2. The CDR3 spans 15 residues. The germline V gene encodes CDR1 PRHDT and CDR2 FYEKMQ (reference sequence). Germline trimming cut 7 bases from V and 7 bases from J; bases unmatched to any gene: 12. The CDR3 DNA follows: TGTGCCAGCAACCCCGGGGGGGCAGGCCGAAATGAGCAGTTCTTC. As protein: CASNPGGAGRNEQFF.

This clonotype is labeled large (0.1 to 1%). CDR3: CASSFETFNGETQYF. The DNA for the CDR3 is TGTGCCAGCAGTTTTGAGACCTTTAACGGAGAGACCCAGTACTTC. The chain uses TRBV6-2 or TRBV6-3 and TRBJ2-5, with no clear D. There are 15 residues in the CDR3. CDR1 MNHEY and CDR2 SVGEGT come from the germline V gene. Trimming pared 4 bases from V and 4 bases from J, leaving 16 bases between.

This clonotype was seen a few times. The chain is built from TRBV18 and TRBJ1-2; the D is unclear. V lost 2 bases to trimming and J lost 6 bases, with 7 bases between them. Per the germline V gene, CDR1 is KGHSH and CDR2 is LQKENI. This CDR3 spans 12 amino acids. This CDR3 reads CASSPRDDGYTF. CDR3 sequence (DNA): TGTGCCAGCTCACCAAGAGACGATGGCTACACCTTC.

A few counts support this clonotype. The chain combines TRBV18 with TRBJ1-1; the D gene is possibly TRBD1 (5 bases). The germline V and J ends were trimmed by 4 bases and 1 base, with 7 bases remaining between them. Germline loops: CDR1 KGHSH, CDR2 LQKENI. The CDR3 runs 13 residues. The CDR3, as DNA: TGTGCCAGCTCACTAGGGGAGAACACTGAAGCTTTCTTT. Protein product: CASSLGENTEAFF.

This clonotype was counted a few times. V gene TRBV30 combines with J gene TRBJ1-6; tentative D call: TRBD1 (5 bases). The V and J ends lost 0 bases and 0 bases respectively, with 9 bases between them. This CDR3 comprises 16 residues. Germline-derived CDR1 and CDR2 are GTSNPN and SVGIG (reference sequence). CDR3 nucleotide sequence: TGTGCCTGGAGTGTAGCCAGGGACTCCTATAATTCACCCCTCCACTTT. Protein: CAWSVARDSYNSPLHF.

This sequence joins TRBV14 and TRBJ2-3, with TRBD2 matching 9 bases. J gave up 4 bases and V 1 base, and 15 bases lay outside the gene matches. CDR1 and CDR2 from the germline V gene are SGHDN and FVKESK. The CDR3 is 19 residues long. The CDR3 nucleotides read TGTGCCAGCAGCCAAGCTTCCCCCGGGACTAGCCTTAGGGCAGATACGCAGTATTTT. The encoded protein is CASSQASPGTSLRADTQYF.

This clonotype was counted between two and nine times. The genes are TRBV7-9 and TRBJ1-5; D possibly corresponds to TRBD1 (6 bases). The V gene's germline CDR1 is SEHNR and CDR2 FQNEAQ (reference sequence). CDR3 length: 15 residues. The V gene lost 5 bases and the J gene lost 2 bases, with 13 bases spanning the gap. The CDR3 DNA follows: TGTGCCAGCAGCCACCCGGGGGCGGGCAATCAGCCCCAGCATTTT. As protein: CASSHPGAGNQPQHF.

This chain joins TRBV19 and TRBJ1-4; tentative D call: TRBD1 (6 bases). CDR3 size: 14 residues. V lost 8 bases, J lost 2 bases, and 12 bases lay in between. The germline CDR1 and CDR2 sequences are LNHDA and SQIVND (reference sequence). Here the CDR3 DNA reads TGTGCCAGTTCCCCAACAGGGACTAATGAAAAACTGTTTTTT. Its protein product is CASSPTGTNEKLFF.

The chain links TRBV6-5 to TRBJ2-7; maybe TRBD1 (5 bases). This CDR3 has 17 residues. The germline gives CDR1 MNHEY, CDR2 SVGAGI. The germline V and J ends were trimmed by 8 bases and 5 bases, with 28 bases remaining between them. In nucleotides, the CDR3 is TGTGCCAGCCGCTCCTCTCCCCGCACCAGGGTACCCCACGAGCAGTACTTC. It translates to CASRSSPRTRVPHEQYF.

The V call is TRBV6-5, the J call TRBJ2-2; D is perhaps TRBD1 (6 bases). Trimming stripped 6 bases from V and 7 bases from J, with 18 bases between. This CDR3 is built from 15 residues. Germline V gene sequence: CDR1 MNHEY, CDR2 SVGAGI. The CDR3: CASSQTGSNGGELFF. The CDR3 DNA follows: TGTGCCAGCAGCCAAACAGGGAGTAATGGCGGGGAGCTGTTTTTT.

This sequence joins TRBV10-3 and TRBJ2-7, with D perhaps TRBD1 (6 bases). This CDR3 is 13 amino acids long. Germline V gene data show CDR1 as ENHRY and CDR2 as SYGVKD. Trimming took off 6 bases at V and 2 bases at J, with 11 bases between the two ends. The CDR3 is CAISTTGTYEQYF. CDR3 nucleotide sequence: TGTGCCATCAGCACCACAGGGACCTACGAGCAGTACTTC.

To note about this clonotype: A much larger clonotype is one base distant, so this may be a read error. This CDR3 is CASMAPENTGELFF. CDR3 DNA sequence: TGTGCCAGTATGGCACCCGAGAACACCGGGGAGCTGTTTTTT. V and J are TRBV19 and TRBJ2-2; D not resolved. V was clipped by 7 bases and J by 1 base, with 10 bases between them. This CDR3 has 14 amino acids. Germline V gives CDR1 LNHDA, CDR2 SQIVND (reference sequence).

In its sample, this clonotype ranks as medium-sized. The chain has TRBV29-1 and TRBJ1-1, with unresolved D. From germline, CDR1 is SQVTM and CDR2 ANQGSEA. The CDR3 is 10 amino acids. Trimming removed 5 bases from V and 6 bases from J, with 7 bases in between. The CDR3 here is CSVFDAEAFF. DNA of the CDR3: TGCAGCGTTTTCGACGCTGAAGCTTTCTTT. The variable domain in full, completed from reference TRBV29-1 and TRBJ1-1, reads SAVISQKPSRDICQRGTSLTIQCQVDSQVTMMFWYRQQPGQSLTLIATANQGSEATYESGFVIDKFPISRPNLTFSTLTVSNMSPEDSSIYLCSVFDAEAFFGQGTRLTVV.